This TCR beta chain is drawn from a study of CD8+ T cells in alopecia areata. Study-wide context: Tofacitinib was taken orally by treated patients, and the dose was 5 to 10 mg twice daily. Tofacitinib therapy lasting 6 to 18 months was followed by 6 months off drug.

For this clone: At one of its ends the junction is not consistent with the germline gene, which may arise from a read error.

Germline CDR1 is MGHRA and CDR2 is YSYEKL. The CDR3 has 15 amino acids. Extraction and reverse transcription of RNA yielded cDNA as the sequencing template. The assay was immunoSEQ multiplex PCR, and TCRdb's table has in-frame clones only and misses some. The sample carries approximately 150,000 clones, approximately 87% recorded once. The J gene is TRBJ1-4, the V gene TRBV4-1, with D unresolved. The source is a human donor with alopecia areata. The sequenced sample was CD8+ T cells sorted from blood, obtained at week 0. CDR3 residues: CASSQEGPTDEELFF. CDR3 DNA sequence: TGCGCCAGCAGCCAAGAAGGGCCTACGGATGAAGAACTGTTTTTT.